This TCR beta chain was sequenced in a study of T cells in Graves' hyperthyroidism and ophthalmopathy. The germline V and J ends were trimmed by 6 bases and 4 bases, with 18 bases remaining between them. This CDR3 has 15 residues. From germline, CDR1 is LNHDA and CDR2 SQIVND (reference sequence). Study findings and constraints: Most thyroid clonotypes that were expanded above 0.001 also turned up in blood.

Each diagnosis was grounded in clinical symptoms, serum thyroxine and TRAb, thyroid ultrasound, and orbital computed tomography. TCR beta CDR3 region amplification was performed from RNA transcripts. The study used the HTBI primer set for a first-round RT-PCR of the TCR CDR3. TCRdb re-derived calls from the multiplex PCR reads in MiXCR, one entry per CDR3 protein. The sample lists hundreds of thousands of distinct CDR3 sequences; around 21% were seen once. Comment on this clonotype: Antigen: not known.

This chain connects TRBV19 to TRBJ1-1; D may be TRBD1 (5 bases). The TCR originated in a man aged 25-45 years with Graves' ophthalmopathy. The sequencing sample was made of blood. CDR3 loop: CASRGVVAGGTEAFF. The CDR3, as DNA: TGTGCCAGTAGAGGGGTCGTCGCGGGGGGCACTGAAGCTTTCTTT.